This T cell receptor (beta chain) was retrieved from a study of cytomegalovirus exposure and HLA in healthy donors. General observations from the study: Judged likely to be a sequencing artifact was a cluster of highly shared sequence variants. Among the CMV-associated chains, a few were confirmed in vitro as specific for CMV antigens. A previous analysis found most TCR beta V segments productive roughly 87% or roughly 30% of the time. On later analysis, the bulk of CMV-associated TCR beta chains appeared to be HLA-restricted.

This clone was seen only a few times. Its antigen is still unknown. V lost 4 bases and J lost 3, with 13 bases in between. The CDR3 runs 14 residues. From germline, CDR1 is SGHTS and CDR2 YDEGEE. The PCR employed 60 Vbeta primers together with 13 Jbeta primers. Some clones are missing from TCRdb's copy, which holds only in-frame ones; the method was immunoSEQ multiplex PCR. The table records 140,000 or so clones, around 67% of them present only once. V and J are TRBV5-8 and TRBJ1-2; D gene ambiguous. The sequenced sample was PBMCs. The sequence was collected from a man aged 18 to 29 in good health and CMV-seropositive. DNA of the CDR3: TGTGCCAGCAGCCCCAAGAGCGCGGACTATGGCTACACCTTC. It encodes CASSPKSADYGYTF.